The rows below give T cell receptor beta chains drawn from one sample of a study of vaccination and CD4 T cells after COVID-19. Antigen specificity for these receptors is unknown. TCRdb re-analysed the PCR reads in MiXCR, keeping a single row per CDR3 protein. This sample carries around 4,800 distinct CDR3 sequences, roughly 28% of them seen once, and the ten largest clones take 30% to 40%. The sequenced sample was CD4+ T cells from blood, cultured in vitro. The receptors here all came from a human donor in good health. Each CDR3 is given without its conserved first and last residue.

J gene: TRBJ2-2; CDR3 length: 14; V gene: TRBV20-1; CDR3 protein: SARGPHRGLSGELF
J gene: TRBJ1-1; CDR3 length: 12; V gene: TRBV12-3/TRBV12-4; CDR3 protein: ASSFSMVNTEAF
J gene: TRBJ1-3; CDR3 length: 13; V gene: TRBV6-1; CDR3 protein: ASTRSHSSGNTIY
J gene: TRBJ1-6; CDR3 length: 14; V gene: TRBV11-2; CDR3 protein: ASSFTPDAGDSPLH
J gene: TRBJ1-6; CDR3 length: 16; V gene: TRBV6-1; CDR3 protein: ASRFSTLLGSYNSPLH
J gene: TRBJ1-2; CDR3 length: 11; V gene: TRBV20-1; CDR3 protein: SAIQPGSYGYT
J gene: TRBJ2-7; CDR3 length: 11; V gene: TRBV11-3; CDR3 protein: ASSLPGRSEQY
J gene: TRBJ1-2; CDR3 length: 14; V gene: TRBV5-1; CDR3 protein: ASSLAGQGTKAGYT
J gene: TRBJ1-2; CDR3 length: 16; V gene: TRBV7-2; CDR3 protein: ASSPKGTGVIMNYGYT
J gene: TRBJ2-5; CDR3 length: 12; V gene: TRBV7-9; CDR3 protein: ASSLYTSGETQY
J gene: TRBJ1-2; CDR3 length: 12; V gene: TRBV5-1; CDR3 protein: ASSFSGTDYGYT
J gene: TRBJ2-3; CDR3 length: 14; V gene: TRBV7-7; CDR3 protein: ASSLGNYPSTDTQY
J gene: TRBJ2-3; CDR3 length: 13; V gene: TRBV5-1; CDR3 protein: ASSLARQLTDTQY
J gene: TRBJ1-5; CDR3 length: 14; V gene: TRBV20-1; CDR3 protein: SASGLRQGNNQPQH
J gene: TRBJ2-7; CDR3 length: 12; V gene: TRBV15; CDR3 protein: ATSKLPGSYEQY
J gene: TRBJ2-3; CDR3 length: 12; V gene: TRBV7-9; CDR3 protein: ASSPRGAADTQY
J gene: TRBJ1-6; CDR3 length: 12; V gene: TRBV27; CDR3 protein: ASSSPGNNSPLH
J gene: TRBJ2-7; CDR3 length: 13; V gene: TRBV7-2; CDR3 protein: ASSSPGQGTYEQY
J gene: TRBJ1-2; CDR3 length: 11; V gene: TRBV20-1; CDR3 protein: SAGGTNNYGYT
J gene: TRBJ2-3; CDR3 length: 11; V gene: TRBV20-1; CDR3 protein: SASMGGTDTQY
J gene: TRBJ1-6; CDR3 length: 13; V gene: TRBV18; CDR3 protein: ASSPRPGANSPLH
J gene: TRBJ2-5; CDR3 length: 9; V gene: TRBV6-2/TRBV6-3; CDR3 protein: ASSYPEAQY
J gene: TRBJ1-2; CDR3 length: 13; V gene: TRBV29-1; CDR3 protein: SVEEGQAPSYGYT
J gene: TRBJ1-3; CDR3 length: 13; V gene: TRBV4-1; CDR3 protein: ASSQEYMGEDTIY
J gene: TRBJ2-1; CDR3 length: 14; V gene: TRBV7-2; CDR3 protein: ASSLAGTGPYNEQF
J gene: TRBJ2-5; CDR3 length: 11; V gene: TRBV5-4; CDR3 protein: ASSLQGGETQY
J gene: TRBJ1-6; CDR3 length: 13; V gene: TRBV6-5; CDR3 protein: ASSYRTGDNSPLH
J gene: TRBJ1-1; CDR3 length: 11; V gene: TRBV7-2; CDR3 protein: ASSSDSTTEAF
J gene: TRBJ1-2; CDR3 length: 9; V gene: TRBV21-1; CDR3 protein: ASSKIRGYT
J gene: TRBJ1-3; CDR3 length: 13; V gene: TRBV6-1; CDR3 protein: ASRETAISGNTIY
J gene: TRBJ2-5; CDR3 length: 15; V gene: TRBV27; CDR3 protein: ASSTPGLPREQETQY
J gene: TRBJ1-3; CDR3 length: 9; V gene: TRBV25-1; CDR3 protein: ASSLFHTIY
J gene: TRBJ2-3; CDR3 length: 13; V gene: TRBV6-5; CDR3 protein: ASSSDPAHTDTQY
J gene: TRBJ1-1; CDR3 length: 9; V gene: TRBV6-1; CDR3 protein: ASSQTSEAF
J gene: TRBJ2-7; CDR3 length: 14; V gene: TRBV11-2; CDR3 protein: ASSSLEDRGDYEQY
J gene: TRBJ1-6; CDR3 length: 13; V gene: TRBV27; CDR3 protein: ASSLIRGGNSPLH
J gene: TRBJ2-5; CDR3 length: 11; V gene: TRBV7-8; CDR3 protein: ASRLGVGETQY
J gene: TRBJ1-2; CDR3 length: 8; V gene: TRBV29-1; CDR3 protein: SGLSYGYT
J gene: TRBJ1-3; CDR3 length: 13; V gene: TRBV12-3/TRBV12-4; CDR3 protein: ASSTSASSGNTIY
J gene: TRBJ2-3; CDR3 length: 15; V gene: TRBV20-1; CDR3 protein: SARVPKGDSGGDTQY
J gene: TRBJ1-5; CDR3 length: 13; V gene: TRBV20-1; CDR3 protein: SASSGGESNQPQH
J gene: TRBJ1-2; CDR3 length: 13; V gene: TRBV10-3; CDR3 protein: AIPTSGNVDYGYT
J gene: TRBJ2-3; CDR3 length: 14; V gene: TRBV5-1; CDR3 protein: ASSSTSGGAADTQY
J gene: TRBJ1-1; CDR3 length: 10; V gene: TRBV11-2; CDR3 protein: ASSLEQGGTF
J gene: TRBJ1-1; CDR3 length: 14; V gene: TRBV5-4; CDR3 protein: ASSLDRTGLNTEAF
J gene: TRBJ2-1; CDR3 length: 10; V gene: TRBV30; CDR3 protein: AWGGDHNEQF
J gene: TRBJ2-7; CDR3 length: 14; V gene: TRBV5-8; CDR3 protein: ASSLEFGTDAYEQY
J gene: TRBJ2-3; CDR3 length: 12; V gene: TRBV20-1; CDR3 protein: SAQRGTVTDTQY
J gene: TRBJ1-1; CDR3 length: 12; V gene: TRBV5-1; CDR3 protein: ASSWGPEQGDPF
J gene: TRBJ2-2; CDR3 length: 12; V gene: TRBV10-3; CDR3 protein: AISLEADGGELF
J gene: TRBJ2-7; CDR3 length: 13; V gene: TRBV18; CDR3 protein: ASSFRQGGFHEQY
J gene: TRBJ2-7; CDR3 length: 10; V gene: TRBV10-3; CDR3 protein: AISPQGDEQY